This TCR beta chain is from a study of early T cells in non-severe SARS-CoV-2 infection. This CDR3 has 13 amino acids. The V end was cut by 5 bases, the J end by 1 base, with 8 bases between. Germline assignment: CDR1 SGHVS and CDR2 FNYEAQ. TCRdb called the 5' RACE reads again in MiXCR, with one record for every CDR3 protein. The sample holds more than 55,000 distinct CDR3 sequences, approximately 9% seen once. V gene TRBV7-6 combines with J gene TRBJ1-1; D unresolved. The sample was whole blood. The receptor was isolated from an adult who was a healthcare worker with PCR-confirmed SARS-CoV-2 infection or an uninfected control (not recorded which). CDR3 in amino acids: CASSGFENTEAFF. The DNA for the CDR3 is TGTGCCAGCAGCGGATTTGAGAACACTGAAGCTTTCTTT.